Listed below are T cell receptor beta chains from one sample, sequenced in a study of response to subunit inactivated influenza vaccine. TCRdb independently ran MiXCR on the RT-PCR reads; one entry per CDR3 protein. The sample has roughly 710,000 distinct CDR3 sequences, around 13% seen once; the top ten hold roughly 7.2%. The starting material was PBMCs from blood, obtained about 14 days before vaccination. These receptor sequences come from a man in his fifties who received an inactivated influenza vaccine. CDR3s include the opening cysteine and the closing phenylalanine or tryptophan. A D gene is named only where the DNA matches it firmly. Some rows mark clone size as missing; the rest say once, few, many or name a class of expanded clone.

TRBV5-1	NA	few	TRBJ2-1	TGCGCCAGCAGCTTGACTAGCCTGGATGAGCAGTTCTTC	CASSLTSLDEQFF
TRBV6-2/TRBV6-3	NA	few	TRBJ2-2	TGTGCCAGCAGTTACTCTCCTAGTCTGGCCGGGGAGCTGTTTTTT	CASSYSPSLAGELFF
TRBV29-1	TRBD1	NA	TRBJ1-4	TGCAGCGTCTACGCAACAGGGGCGGTTAATGAAAAACTGTTTTTT	CSVYATGAVNEKLFF
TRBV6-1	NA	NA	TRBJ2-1	TGTGCCAGCCGAAGACAGACCCAAATCAACAATGAGCAGTTCTTC	CASRRQTQINNEQFF
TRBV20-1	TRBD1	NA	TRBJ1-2	TGCAGTGCCAGTCCCCTTACAGGGGTTGGCTACACCTTC	CSASPLTGVGYTF
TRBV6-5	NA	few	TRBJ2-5	TGTGCCAGCAGTTACTTACAGGGTCCCCAAGAGACCCAGTACTTC	CASSYLQGPQETQYF
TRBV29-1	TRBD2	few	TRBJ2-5	TGCAGCGCGGGGGGAGAGACCCAGTACTTC	CSAGGETQYF
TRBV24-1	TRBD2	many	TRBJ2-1	TGTGCCACCAGTGCGGGAGGGAGGGCCGAGTTCTTC	CATSAGGRAEFF
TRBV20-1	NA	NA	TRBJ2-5	TGCAGTGCCGTCCGGATGGTGGGTGGCGGAGAGACCCAGTACTTC	CSAVRMVGGGETQYF
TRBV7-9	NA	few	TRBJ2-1	TGTGCCAGCAGCTTGCAGAACAGGGCCAATGAGCAGTTCTTC	CASSLQNRANEQFF
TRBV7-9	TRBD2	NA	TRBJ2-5	TGTGCCAGCAGCCCACTAGCGGGTGTCTCAATTGAGACCCAGTACTTC	CASSPLAGVSIETQYF
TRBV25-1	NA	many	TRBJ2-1	TGTGCCAGCAGTGAATCCGTCAGGTCAAAGAATGAGCAGTTCTTC	CASSESVRSKNEQFF
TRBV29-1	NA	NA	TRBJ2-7	TGCAGCGTTGTACAGAGTCAATACGAGCAGTACTTC	CSVVQSQYEQYF
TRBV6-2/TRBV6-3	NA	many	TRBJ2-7	TGTGCCAGCAGTTACTCGCACAGTCCTACGAATCTGTACTTC	CASSYSHSPTNLYF
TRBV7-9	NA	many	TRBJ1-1	TGTGCCAGCAGCTTAGGACAGTGGGATATGAACACTGAAGCTTTCTTT	CASSLGQWDMNTEAFF
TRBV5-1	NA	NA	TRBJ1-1	TGCGCCAGCAGCTTGGATGGCAGGACGAACACTGAAGCTTTCTTT	CASSLDGRTNTEAFF
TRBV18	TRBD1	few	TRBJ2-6	TGTGCCAGCTCACCACCGGGACAGACCCTCCGGGTCTCTGGGGCCAACGTCCTGACTTTC	CASSPPGQTLRVSGANVLTF
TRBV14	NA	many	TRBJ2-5	TGTGCCAGCAGCCCAGGGATGGGACGGAGAAGCCAAGAGACCCAGTACTTC	CASSPGMGRRSQETQYF
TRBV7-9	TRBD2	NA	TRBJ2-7	TGTGCCAGCACCCAACTAGCGGGTGGAGCCGAGCAGTACTTC	CASTQLAGGAEQYF
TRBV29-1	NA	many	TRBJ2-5	TGCAGCGTTGTTAACACGAGAGAGTTACAAGAGACCCAGTACTTC	CSVVNTRELQETQYF
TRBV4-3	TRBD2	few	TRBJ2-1	TGCGCCAGCAGCCAAGTTCGCGGACTAGCGTTCAATGAGCAGTTCTTC	CASSQVRGLAFNEQFF
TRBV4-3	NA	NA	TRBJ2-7	TGCGCCAGCAGCCAAGATACGCAGGCTGACTCCTACGAGCAGTACTTC	CASSQDTQADSYEQYF
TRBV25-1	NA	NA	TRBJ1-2	TGTGCCAGCAGCACAGAGAACTATGGCTACACCTTC	CASSTENYGYTF
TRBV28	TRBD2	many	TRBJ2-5	TGTGCCAGCAGTTTATCTTTAGCGGGGGTAGAGACCCAGTACTTC	CASSLSLAGVETQYF
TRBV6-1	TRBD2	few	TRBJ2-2	TGTGCCAGCAGTGAGGATCTAGCGGACAACACCGGGGAGCTGTTTTTT	CASSEDLADNTGELFF
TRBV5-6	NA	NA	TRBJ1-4	TGTGCCAGCAGCGAAGACCTAGGCGAAAAACTGTTTTTT	CASSEDLGEKLFF
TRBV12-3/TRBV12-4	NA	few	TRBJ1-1	TGTGCCAGCAGAGGTAGGGGTTATGACACTGAAGCTTTCTTT	CASRGRGYDTEAFF
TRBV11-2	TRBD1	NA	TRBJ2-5	TGTGCCAGCAGCTTGCCGGGACAGGGGGGGGAGACCCAGTACTTC	CASSLPGQGGETQYF
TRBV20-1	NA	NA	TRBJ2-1	TGCAGTGCTAGAGGCCTAGCCCAACGAAACAATGAGCAGTTCTTC	CSARGLAQRNNEQFF
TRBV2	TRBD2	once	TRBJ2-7	TGTGCCAGCATTTCAACGACTAGCGGACTCTCCTACGAGCAGTACTTC	CASISTTSGLSYEQYF
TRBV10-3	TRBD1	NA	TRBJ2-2	TGTGCCATCAGATACGGGACAGGGCCATCCGGGGAGCTGTTTTTT	CAIRYGTGPSGELFF
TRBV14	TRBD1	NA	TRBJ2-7	TGTGCCAGCAGCCAAGTGTTTGGACAGGGGTTGTACGAGCAGTACTTC	CASSQVFGQGLYEQYF
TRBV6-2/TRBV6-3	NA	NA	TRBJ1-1	TGTGCCAGCAGTTACTCGCAAATCCCGGGCGAGGAAGCTTTCTTT	CASSYSQIPGEEAFF
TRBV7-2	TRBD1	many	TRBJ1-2	TGTGCCAGCAGCAAGGGACAGGGAGACTATGGCTACACCTTC	CASSKGQGDYGYTF
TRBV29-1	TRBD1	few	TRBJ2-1	TGCAGCGCCCCGGGACAGAACTCCTACAATGAGCAGTTCTTC	CSAPGQNSYNEQFF
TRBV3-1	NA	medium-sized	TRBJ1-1	TGTGCCAGCAGCCAAGGGGTCCAGGGGTATAATGCTGCGGGGAACACTGAAGCTTTCTTT	CASSQGVQGYNAAGNTEAFF
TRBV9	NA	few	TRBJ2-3	TGTGCCAGCAGCGTGAGGACAGTTACCACAGATACGCAGTATTTT	CASSVRTVTTDTQYF
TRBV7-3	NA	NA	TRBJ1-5	TGTGCCAGCAGCTTAGGTACCCCTGTCTGGCTCCTCAATCAGCCCCAGCATTTT	CASSLGTPVWLLNQPQHF
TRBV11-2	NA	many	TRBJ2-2	TGTGCCAGCAGCACAACGAACACCGGGGAGCTGTTTTTT	CASSTTNTGELFF
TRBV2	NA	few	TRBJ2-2	TGTGCCAGCAGTAGGGACGGAAAGAACACCGGGGAGCTGTTTTTT	CASSRDGKNTGELFF